One and the same sample provided the 7 T cell receptor beta chains below, sequenced in a study of CD8+ T cells in alopecia areata. The authors extracted RNA and reverse transcribed it into cDNA as the sequencing template. Generated by immunoSEQ multiplex PCR, the TCRdb table keeps only in-frame clones and is missing some. This sample has approximately 99,000 clones, with 58% found just once. Sample: NKG2D-low CD8+ T cells sorted from blood. Receptors originate from a human donor with alopecia areata.

This clone was seen more than once but under ten times. This chain joins TRBV28 and TRBJ2-5, with D possibly TRBD2 on 5 matching bases. The germline CDR1 and CDR2 sequences are MDHEN and SYDVKM. The CDR3 loop spans 15 amino acids. Trimming shortened V by 7 bases and J by 5 bases, and 20 bases separated the two germline ends. The CDR3 nucleotides are TGTGCCAGCAATCCGGGGAATACTTTCGCGGAGACCCAGTACTTC. Protein product: CASNPGNTFAETQYF. The full variable domain, its missing parts supplied by reference TRBV28 and TRBJ2-5, is DVKVTQSSRYLVKRTGEKVFLECVQDMDHENMFWYRQDPGLGLRLIYFSYDVKMKEKGDIPEGYSVSREKKERFSLILESASTNQTSMYLCASNPGNTFAETQYFGPGTRLLVL.

Here the CDR3 reads CAWSPAAQEWNTEAFF. CDR3 nucleotide sequence: TGTGCCTGGAGTCCGGCCGCACAGGAATGGAACACTGAAGCTTTCTTT. The V and J genes are TRBV30 and TRBJ1-1; tentative D call: TRBD1 (5 bases). V lost 2 bases and J lost 1, with 17 bases in between. The CDR3 has 16 amino acids. CDR1 and CDR2 (germline): GTSNPN, SVGIG (reference sequence).

J is TRBJ2-1 and V is TRBV10-3, with D possibly matching TRBD2 (6 bases). Looked up from germline, CDR1 is ENHRY and CDR2 is SYGVKD. CDR3 length: 15 residues. V lost 5 bases and J lost 8, with 19 bases in between. CDR3 sequence: CAISFGAGSGDEQFF. CDR3 bases: TGTGCCATCAGTTTTGGTGCCGGGAGTGGCGATGAGCAGTTCTTC.

Note on this clone: A read error may produce the germline difference seen at one junction end. The chain recombines TRBV6-5 with TRBJ2-2; TRBD1 is a possible D gene (6 bases). Germline V gene data show CDR1 as MNHEY and CDR2 as SVGAGI. This CDR3 is 14 amino acids long. Here the CDR3 reads CVSSFRGSAGELFF. CDR3 nucleotide sequence: TGTGTCAGCAGTTTCAGGGGTAGCGCCGGGGAGCTGTTTTTT.

This clone has just one count. The V gene is TRBV9, the J gene TRBJ1-2; maybe TRBD1 (5 bases). Trimming stripped 2 bases from V and 3 bases from J, with 8 bases between. In germline, CDR1 is SGDLS, CDR2 YYNGEE. The CDR3 is 13 residues long. The CDR3 nucleotides are TGTGCCAGCAGCGTGGGACGGGACTATGGCTACACCTTC. It codes for CASSVGRDYGYTF.

The genes are TRBV7-3 and TRBJ2-3, with TRBD2 matching over 9 bases. Germline V gene sequence: CDR1 SGHTA, CDR2 FQGTGA. Trimming cost V 5 bases and J 3 bases; bases outside gene matches: 9. The CDR3 loop spans 16 amino acids. In DNA, the CDR3 is TGTGCCAGCAGCCCCTTTGCGGGAGGGGGGACAGATACGCAGTATTTT. It translates to CASSPFAGGGTDTQYF.

The chain couples TRBV2 to TRBJ2-2; the D call may be TRBD1 or TRBD2 (5 bases each). CDR1 SNHLY and CDR2 FYNNEI come from the germline V gene. This CDR3 contains 15 residues. Trimming took off 8 bases at V and 3 bases at J, with 16 bases between the two ends. The CDR3 DNA follows: TGTGCCAGCGTTGCCTACGTGGGGGACACCGGGGAGCTGTTTTTT. Translated, it gives CASVAYVGDTGELFF.